The text below deals with one T cell receptor (beta chain). What this receptor recognizes is not known. No base quality information exists; no much larger clone differs at one position. At the junction V is shortened by 0 bases and J by 1 base, with 10 bases in between. Counted from cysteine to phenylalanine, this CDR3 has 17 amino acids. Of all the DNA, just the CDR3 is kept, 51 bases in frame from base 1. CDR1 is given as LNHDA and CDR2 as SQIVND, both from the germline V gene (reference sequence). The immunoSEQ hsTCRB assay version 4, run in survey mode, was used to sequence TCRbeta repertoires from genomic DNA. Genomic DNA was diluted to 9 to 10 ng/uL, and up to roughly 1 ug per sample was used for TCRbeta sequencing. As for the original processing: TCRbeta data analysis was done in ImmunoSeq Analyzer 3.0, and diversity was calculated on productive nucleotide rearrangements. Using the Immunarch R package, lower-bound TCR diversity was estimated with the improved Chao index and clonality was estimated with the Gini coefficient. Different nucleotide rearrangements encoding the same CDR3beta amino acid sequence were counted as distinct clonotypes. Differential abundance analysis found TCRbeta sequences that were significantly enriched in antigen-responding cells compared with anti-CD3/anti-CD28-activated cells. TCRs were clustered by predicted peptide-MHC specificity with GLIPH2, both within individual participants and across merged participant data sets. TCRdb mirrors the immuneACCESS table, restricted to in-frame sequences. Some clones are absent from its copies; in checked studies, under half trace to an unresolved V gene, and the reason for the others is unknown. V, J and clone size are those of that table, while D and trimming were read from the DNA. The sample has 35,000 to 40,000 clones on record, approximately 88% of them singletons. The top ten constitute approximately 1.2% of the sample.

This specimen belongs to a study of persistence of HIV-infected CD4 T cells (dated by TCRdb to 2019 to 2021). Study-level background: The median time the participants had spent on suppressive ART was 7 to 9 years. Proviral sequencing was used to assess clonality among infected cells, whereas TCRbeta sequencing gauged the clonality of all cells within each sorted population. The study isolated CMV- and HIV-1 Gag-responding CD4+ T cells from ART-treated individuals to examine antigen-driven clonal expansion of HIV-1-infected cells. Cross-participant TCR cluster analysis included 8 or 9 participants for CMV and 6 or 7 participants for Gag. Anti-CD3/anti-CD28 stimulation activated a higher proportion of cells, with a lower memory fraction, than antigen stimulation. Peripheral blood samples of up to about 180 mL were collected at multiple time points, except for two participants, who underwent leukapheresis at a single time point.

Study-wide conclusions, independent of this receptor: Degenerate expanded CDR3beta sequences were enriched in antigen-responding cells, suggesting convergent selection of CD4+ responses to CMV and Gag. Only a small number of individuals took part in the study, and the range of antigens tested was limited. Bulk TCR analyses could not be restricted to the rare CMV-responding cells that actually carried HIV-1 proviruses. Significantly lower TCRbeta richness was observed in CMV- and Gag-responding cells than in anti-CD3/anti-CD28-responding cells, and higher oligoclonality was observed in CMV-responding cells than in CD3/CD28-stimulated and Gag-responding cells. A correlation was observed between TCR oligoclonality and proviral oligoclonality within the same sorted populations.

The treatment or condition label of this sample denotes: suppressive antiretroviral therapy. As a nonspecific positive control representing the CD4+ T cell repertoire, cells were stimulated with anti-CD3/anti-CD28 magnetic beads. Responding CD4+ T cells were sorted by upregulation of both CD40 ligand and CD69. Participants were HIV-1-infected adults who started suppressive ART during chronic infection. Participants had undetectable plasma HIV-1 RNA below 50 copies/mL for at least 4 years. To be included, a participant needed positive CMV serology and a CD4+ T cell count above 400 cells/uL. Before stimulation, PBMCs were isolated using density centrifugation and then depleted of CD8+ T cells. For around 18 hours, CD8-depleted PBMCs were stimulated with anti-CD28/CD49d costimulation, a CD40-blocking antibody, and enfuvirtide, which was added to prevent new infections. Cell sorting was performed on a Beckman Coulter MoFlo Legacy or XDP sorter, and dead cells were excluded with propidium iodide. For samples with more than one million cells, genomic DNA was extracted with the QIAamp DNA Mini Kit, and for all other samples the Quick-DNA Microprep Kit was used.

This receptor was obtained from an adult man with HIV who was CMV-seropositive. Recombination connected TRBV19 to TRBJ2-6, with the D gene uncertain. The starting material was CD4+ T cells sorted from PBMCs after approximately 19-hour stimulation, obtained from a patient who received antiretroviral therapy. Explained via the paper, the cell subset or site label denotes: CD40L+CD69+ CD4 T cells responding to anti-CD3/anti-CD28 beads, representing the overall repertoire. The DNA sequence is as follows: TGTGCCAGTAGTATAGACGGTAGTTCATCTGGGGCCAACGTCCTGACTTTC. This yields the protein CASSIDGSSSGANVLTF.